The present entry profiles one TCR beta chain with its context. Antigen unknown. Unmatched junction bases numbered 6, after V lost 4 bases and J lost 4 bases. Per the germline V gene, CDR1 is MNHEY and CDR2 is SVGAGI. This CDR3 is 14 amino acids long. In the original processing: Filtering differed, since immunoSEQ gave only junction sequences and no quality scores. The method was immunoSEQ multiplex PCR; TCRdb's version includes in-frame clones alone and lacks a portion of them. V and J calls and clone size are as listed in that table; D and trimming were resolved from the DNA. In the table there are about 1.1 million clones, approximately 80% of which are singletons. This sample was included in a study of shared clonotypes between healthy human individuals. Study-level results: A small donor pool kept down the genetic and exposure-history diversity that was represented. Sampling covered nothing but blood. Tissue TCR repertoires likely differ from those found in blood. Rarefaction revealed incomplete sorted-subset sequencing despite large depth.

The clonotype originates from a man aged 18 to 30 in good health. Some clones in this sample may be carry-over from other donors' samples. Sequenced: memory CD4+ T cells from PBMCs. Subset here: CD45RA-negative fraction. The chain combines TRBV6-5 with TRBJ1-2, with 7 bases that match TRBD1. The CDR3 region has the DNA TGTGCCAGCAGTTGGGGGGACAGACGCTATGGCTACACCTTC. Its protein product is CASSWGDRRYGYTF.